Listed below are T cell receptor beta chains from one sample, sequenced in a study of T cells after posttransplantation cyclophosphamide. Sequencing used immunoSEQ multiplex PCR; TCRdb keeps in-frame clones, though not all of them. The sample records under 15,000 clones, 70% to 90% being singletons. The input for sequencing was PBMCs, taken around 350 days after allogeneic stem cell transplant with calcineurin inhibitor and methotrexate. The receptors originated from a male patient aged 30 to 39 who received an allogeneic stem cell transplant from an unrelated donor, was CMV-positive, and had acute GVHD only. Some T cells may originate from the graft donor. Each CDR3 is given with its conserved first and last residue. D genes are given only for firm matches. Part of the rows lack a size; the others show once, few, many or a class for expanded clones.

J: TRBJ2-5; D: TRBD1; V: TRBV12-5; size: -; CDR3: CASAPDRGGETQYF; DNA: TGTGCTAGTGCCCCCGACAGGGGTGGGGAGACCCAGTACTTC
J: TRBJ1-5; D: TRBD1; V: TRBV6-5; size: -; CDR3: CASRNTQGSNQPQHF; DNA: TGTGCCAGCAGGAACACACAGGGGAGCAATCAGCCCCAGCATTTT
J: TRBJ1-3; D: -; V: TRBV7-8; size: -; CDR3: CASSSRDTTGNTIYF; DNA: TGTGCCAGCAGCTCCCGGGACACCACTGGAAACACCATATATTTT
J: TRBJ2-1; D: TRBD2; V: TRBV11-3; size: once; CDR3: CASTLGGSYNEQFF; DNA: TGTGCCAGCACCCTAGGCGGGAGCTACAATGAGCAGTTCTTC
J: TRBJ2-5; D: -; V: TRBV7-9; size: -; CDR3: CASSLGTEETQYF; DNA: TGTGCCAGCAGCTTAGGGACAGAAGAGACCCAGTACTTC
J: TRBJ2-7; D: -; V: TRBV7-2; size: -; CDR3: CASSLDREIDEQYF; DNA: TGTGCCAGCAGCTTAGACAGGGAAATCGACGAGCAGTACTTC
J: TRBJ1-1; D: -; V: TRBV7-9; size: few; CDR3: CASSSLGGAGMNTEAFF; DNA: TGTGCCAGCAGCTCCTTAGGGGGGGCAGGAATGAACACTGAAGCTTTCTTT
J: TRBJ2-7; D: -; V: TRBV15; size: -; CDR3: CATGRGNKKGDEQYF; DNA: TGTGCCACCGGCCGGGGTAATAAAAAAGGAGACGAGCAGTACTTC
J: TRBJ2-2; D: -; V: TRBV30; size: -; CDR3: CAWSVTGNGELFF; DNA: TGTGCCTGGAGTGTCACAGGGAACGGGGAGCTGTTTTTT
J: TRBJ2-5; D: -; V: TRBV7-3; size: -; CDR3: CASSPGQFKPQETQYF; DNA: TGTGCCAGCAGCCCCGGACAGTTTAAACCCCAAGAGACCCAGTACTTC
J: TRBJ2-7; D: -; V: TRBV6-5; size: -; CDR3: CASSYGQGSGGEQYF; DNA: TGTGCCAGCAGTTACGGACAAGGGTCAGGCGGCGAGCAGTACTTC
J: TRBJ2-7; D: -; V: TRBV29-1; size: few; CDR3: CSATPGIFVEQYF; DNA: TGCAGCGCCACCCCGGGTATTTTCGTCGAGCAGTACTTC
J: TRBJ2-3; D: TRBD2; V: TRBV5-1; size: -; CDR3: CASTSGVGTDTQYF; DNA: TGCGCCAGCACAAGCGGGGTGGGCACAGATACGCAGTATTTT
J: TRBJ1-3; D: -; V: TRBV2; size: -; CDR3: CASKKEGNTIYF; DNA: TGTGCCAGCAAAAAAGAGGGAAACACCATATATTTT
J: TRBJ1-1; D: TRBD1; V: TRBV5-1; size: once; CDR3: CASSFRGLNTEAFF; DNA: TGCGCCAGCAGCTTCAGGGGGCTTAACACTGAAGCTTTCTTT
J: TRBJ1-2; D: TRBD1; V: TRBV7-6; size: -; CDR3: CASSSQDRGSYGYTF; DNA: TGTGCCAGCAGCTCCCAGGACAGGGGGAGTTACGGCTACACCTTC
J: TRBJ2-1; D: -; V: TRBV4-1; size: -; CDR3: CASSQVDLVRYNEQFF; DNA: TGCGCCAGCAGCCAAGTTGATCTAGTCCGATACAATGAGCAGTTCTTC
J: TRBJ2-7; D: -; V: TRBV6-1; size: -; CDR3: CASSERLVEQYF; DNA: TGTGCCAGCAGTGAAAGACTAGTCGAGCAGTACTTC
J: TRBJ2-1; D: TRBD2; V: TRBV2; size: few; CDR3: CASRALAGGVSNEQFF; DNA: TGTGCCAGCAGAGCCTTAGCGGGAGGAGTTAGCAATGAGCAGTTCTTC
J: TRBJ1-1; D: -; V: TRBV11-3; size: -; CDR3: CASSLFRGIPEAFF; DNA: TGTGCCAGCAGCTTATTTCGAGGGATCCCTGAAGCTTTCTTT
J: TRBJ2-7; D: TRBD2; V: TRBV9; size: -; CDR3: CASSRGTSGGLVTYEQYF; DNA: TGTGCCAGCAGTCGGGGGACTAGCGGGGGGTTGGTTACCTACGAGCAGTACTTC
J: TRBJ2-1; D: TRBD1; V: TRBV15; size: -; CDR3: CATSQQGSSYNEQFF; DNA: TGTGCCACCAGTCAACAGGGGAGCTCCTACAATGAGCAGTTCTTC
J: TRBJ2-7; D: -; V: TRBV19; size: -; CDR3: CASSKTPPLGEQYF; DNA: TGTGCCAGTAGTAAGACACCCCCTTTGGGCGAGCAGTACTTC
J: TRBJ1-2; D: TRBD1; V: TRBV19; size: -; CDR3: CASSPDRSKLTWSHGYTF; DNA: TGTGCCAGTAGCCCGGACAGGTCGAAATTGACTTGGTCCCATGGCTACACCTTC
J: TRBJ1-2; D: -; V: TRBV29-1; size: -; CDR3: CSVGSQGGYTF; DNA: TGCAGCGTTGGTTCCCAGGGGGGCTACACCTTC
J: TRBJ2-1; D: TRBD2; V: TRBV5-1; size: -; CDR3: CASNHLLWTSGGHNEQFF; DNA: TGCGCCAGCAACCACCTTCTGTGGACTAGCGGGGGACACAATGAGCAGTTCTTC
J: TRBJ1-1; D: -; V: TRBV7-9; size: -; CDR3: CASNPPGWTEAFF; DNA: TGTGCCAGCAACCCACCGGGGTGGACTGAAGCTTTCTTT
J: TRBJ2-7; D: -; V: TRBV2; size: -; CDR3: CASVVTDAYEQYF; DNA: TGTGCCAGCGTCGTGACTGACGCCTACGAGCAGTACTTC
J: TRBJ2-1; D: -; V: TRBV5-5; size: few; CDR3: CASSSLVPEQFF; DNA: TGTGCCAGCAGCTCGCTAGTCCCTGAGCAGTTCTTC
J: TRBJ2-2; D: TRBD2; V: TRBV27; size: -; CDR3: CASSLTSGGIYTGELFF; DNA: TGTGCCAGCAGTCTGACTAGCGGGGGAATTTACACCGGGGAGCTGTTTTTT
J: TRBJ2-2; D: -; V: TRBV7-3; size: -; CDR3: CASSLIGAAPNTGELFF; DNA: TGTGCCAGCAGCTTAATAGGGGCGGCGCCGAACACCGGGGAGCTGTTTTTT
J: TRBJ1-1; D: -; V: TRBV5-6; size: few; CDR3: CASSFDVGGTDEAFF; DNA: TGTGCCAGCAGCTTCGATGTAGGAGGGACCGATGAAGCTTTCTTT
J: TRBJ1-3; D: -; V: TRBV9; size: -; CDR3: CASSVQGSGNTIYF; DNA: TGTGCCAGCAGCGTCCAGGGTTCTGGAAACACCATATATTTT